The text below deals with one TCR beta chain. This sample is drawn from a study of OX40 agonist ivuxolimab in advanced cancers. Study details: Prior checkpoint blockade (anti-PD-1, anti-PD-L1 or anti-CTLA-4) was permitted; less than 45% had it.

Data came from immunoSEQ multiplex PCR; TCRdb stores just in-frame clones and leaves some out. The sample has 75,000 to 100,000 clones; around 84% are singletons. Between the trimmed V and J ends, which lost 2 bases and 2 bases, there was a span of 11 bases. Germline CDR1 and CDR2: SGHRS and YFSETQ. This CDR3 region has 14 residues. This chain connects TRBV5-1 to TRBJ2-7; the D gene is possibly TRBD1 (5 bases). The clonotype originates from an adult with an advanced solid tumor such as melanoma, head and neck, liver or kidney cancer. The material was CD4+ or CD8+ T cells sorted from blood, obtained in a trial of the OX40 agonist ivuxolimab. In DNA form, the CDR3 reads TGCGCCAGCAGCTTACAGACAGCTACCTACGAGCAGTACTTC. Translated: CASSLQTATYEQYF.